The 20 T cell receptor beta chains reported below all come from one sample, sequenced in a study of cytomegalovirus exposure and HLA in healthy donors (dated by TCRdb to 2016 to 2017). The library was prepared using the immunoSEQ multiplex PCR assay. The multiplex PCR relied on a mix of 60 forward primers for TCR Vbeta segments and 13 reverse primers for TCR Jbeta segments. Sourced from immuneACCESS, this table was stored by TCRdb with only in-frame sequences that have V and J called. A share of the clones is absent; for the studies checked, an unresolved V gene accounts for under half, and the remainder has no known explanation. Across this sample there are approximately 120,000 clones, with about 10% seen only once. 4.5% to 5% of the sample is held by the ten biggest clonotypes. The sequencing sample was made of PBMCs. These receptors were collected from a woman aged 18-29 years in good health and CMV-seropositive.

This clone was detected only a few times. The gene calls are TRBV9 and TRBJ2-7; no firm D call. Germline V gene lookup returns CDR1 SGDLS and CDR2 YYNGEE. Trimming pared 4 bases from V and 6 bases from J, leaving 14 bases between. The CDR3 is made up of 13 amino acids. The CDR3, as DNA: TGTGCCAGCAGCTCAGGCTCCTTGGCCGAGCAGTACTTC. Translation: CASSSGSLAEQYF.

This chain joins TRBV5-6 and TRBJ2-3; D gene ambiguous. Germline V gene lookup returns CDR1 SGHDT and CDR2 YYEEEE. Trimming shortened V by 0 bases and J by 2 bases, and 7 bases separated the two germline ends. CDR3 length equals 14 residues. CDR3 bases: TGTGCCAGCAGCTTGGCTACTACCACAGATACGCAGTATTTT. Its translation: CASSLATTTDTQYF.

This clone came up a few times. Sequence at one end of the junction differs from germline and may be a read error. This chain joins TRBV13 and TRBJ2-1; D is perhaps TRBD2 (5 bases). The CDR3 contains 13 residues. CDR1 PRHDT and CDR2 FYEKMQ come from the germline V gene (reference sequence). CDR3 bases: TGTGCCAGCAGCTTAGGCCGGTTGGGAGCCCAGCTCTTC. It specifies CASSLGRLGAQLF.

This clone was seen more than once but under ten times. The V gene is TRBV19, the J gene TRBJ1-1, with a tentative D call TRBD1 (6 bases). V gave up 6 bases and J gave up 0 bases, with 11 bases separating them. The CDR3 has 14 residues. Germline CDR1 LNHDA, CDR2 SQIVND (reference sequence). The CDR3 DNA reads as TGTGCCAGTAGCGCCAGACAGGTGAACACTGAAGCTTTCTTT. It yields the protein CASSARQVNTEAFF.

The chain joins TRBV7-9 to TRBJ1-4; D not resolved. Germline assignment: CDR1 SEHNR and CDR2 FQNEAQ (reference sequence). This CDR3 spans 12 amino acids. Trimming left V 3 bases short and J 8 bases short, with 7 bases between. The CDR3 region has the DNA TGTGCCAGCAGCTTTATCACAGAAAAACTGTTTTTT. It translates to CASSFITEKLFF.

V and J are TRBV20-1 and TRBJ2-7, with a weak D call TRBD2 (5 bases). V lost 2 bases and J 3 bases, leaving 5 bases between the germline ends. The CDR3 is 11 amino acids. In germline, CDR1 is DFQATT, CDR2 SNEGSKA (reference sequence). CDR3 amino acids: CSARRDYEQYF. The DNA of the CDR3 is TGCAGTGCTAGACGGGACTACGAGCAGTACTTC.

V gene TRBV27 combines with J gene TRBJ2-3; TRBD2 aligns across 11 bases. V shed 6 bases and J 0 bases; nucleotides not matched to a gene: 5. The germline V gene encodes CDR1 MNHEY and CDR2 SMNVEV (reference sequence). The CDR3 runs to 16 residues. Here the CDR3 DNA reads TGTGCCAGCAGCAGTAGACTAGCGGGGAGCACAGATACGCAGTATTTT. Protein product: CASSSRLAGSTDTQYF.

The table lists this clone with many counts. This chain uses TRBV9 with TRBJ1-3; 8 positions match TRBD1. Unmatched junction bases numbered 3, after V lost 0 bases and J lost 7 bases. Looked up from germline, CDR1 is SGDLS and CDR2 is YYNGEE. The CDR3 spans 14 residues. The CDR3 DNA sequence: TGTGCCAGCAGCGTAGCTTACAGGGGGAACACCATATATTTT. Residues: CASSVAYRGNTIYF.

The V gene is TRBV27, the J gene TRBJ2-3; the match to TRBD2 covers 8 bases. The V gene's germline CDR1 is MNHEY and CDR2 SMNVEV (reference sequence). The J segment lost 10 bases and the V segment lost 8 bases, leaving 17 bases of the junction unmatched. CDR3 length: 15 amino acids. CDR3 in amino acids: CASRRLAGDAKAQYF. CDR3 DNA sequence: TGTGCCAGCCGTCGGCTAGCGGGTGACGCGAAAGCGCAGTATTTT.

This clone was seen more than once but under ten times. The chain carries TRBV28 and TRBJ2-2; D is undetermined. V lost 4 bases and J lost 4, with 16 bases in between. The CDR3 spans 16 residues. The germline gives CDR1 MDHEN, CDR2 SYDVKM. CDR3 nucleotide sequence: TGTGCCAGCAGTTCTCCATTAGGCTCAGGCACCGGGGAGCTGTTTTTT. Amino acids: CASSSPLGSGTGELFF.

This clone occurred a few times. The V gene is TRBV15, the J gene TRBJ1-2, with 10 positions matching TRBD1. CDR1 and CDR2 (germline): LNHNV, YYDKDF (reference sequence). The trim removed 3 bases at V and 6 bases at J, leaving 7 bases unmatched. CDR3 length: 15 residues. The CDR3: CATSSATGQGNGYTF. CDR3 sequence (DNA): TGTGCCACCAGCAGTGCTACGGGACAGGGGAATGGCTACACCTTC.

In this sample, this clone turned up a few times. V gene TRBV6-4 combines with J gene TRBJ2-3, with 10 bases identical to TRBD1. The germline gives CDR1 MRHNA, CDR2 SNTAGT. The CDR3 runs to 14 residues. J was trimmed by 4 bases and V by 4 bases; bases with no gene match: 2. Here the CDR3 DNA reads TGTGCCAGCAGTGCAGGACAGGGGGCAGATACGCAGTATTTT. Its translation: CASSAGQGADTQYF.

This clone was recorded a few times. The V and J genes are TRBV15 and TRBJ2-5, with TRBD1 matching over 8 bases. The J call is doubtful: the DNA matches TRBJ2-7 better. Germline V CDR1 and CDR2: LNHNV, YYDKDF (reference sequence). The CDR3 sequence is 14 residues long. In DNA form, the CDR3 reads TGTGCCACCAGCCCCGGACAGGGTCTCTACGAGCAGTACTTC. Translated, it gives CATSPGQGLYEQYF.

This clone was seen a handful of times. The gene calls are TRBV2 and TRBJ2-7; D is ambiguous. Trimming took off 2 bases at V and 3 bases at J, with 17 bases between the two ends. Germline V gives CDR1 SNHLY, CDR2 FYNNEI. This CDR3 comprises 16 residues. CDR3 amino acids: CASSEFLGSLGYEQYF. CDR3 sequence (DNA): TGTGCCAGCAGTGAATTTTTGGGTAGCTTGGGCTACGAGCAGTACTTC.

This clone has just a few counts. The chain combines TRBV2 with TRBJ1-2, with D possibly matching TRBD1 (5 bases). The germline V and J ends were trimmed by 0 bases and 8 bases, with 7 bases remaining between them. Germline V gives CDR1 SNHLY, CDR2 FYNNEI. CDR3 length: 12 residues. Here the CDR3 reads CASSEARGGYTF. The CDR3, as DNA: TGTGCCAGCAGTGAAGCGCGGGGGGGCTACACCTTC.

The chain uses TRBV5-6 and TRBJ1-5; D unresolved. V was shortened by 1 base and J by 0 bases, with 14 bases between the two germline ends. CDR1 is SGHDT, CDR2 YYEEEE, per germline. The CDR3 is 17 amino acids. CDR3 in DNA: TGTGCCAGCAGCTTGTCGGGGATCGGTTCTAGCAATCAGCCCCAGCATTTT. Translating gives CASSLSGIGSSNQPQHF.

Notes on this clone: The sample contains more than one DNA sequence encoding this CDR3. The chain combines TRBV5-1 with TRBJ2-3; D gene ambiguous. Germline lookup yields CDR1 SGHRS and CDR2 YFSETQ. The CDR3 contains 13 residues. Deletions cut 0 bases from V and 1 base from J, with 3 bases between. Written as DNA, the CDR3 is TGCGCCAGCAGCTTGGCCGGCACAGATACGCAGTATTTT. Amino acid sequence: CASSLAGTDTQYF.

This chain uses TRBV19 with TRBJ1-5; D is ambiguous. The CDR3 extends over 11 amino acids. The germline gives CDR1 LNHDA, CDR2 SQIVND (reference sequence). The V gene lost 11 bases and the J gene lost 7 bases, with 12 bases spanning the gap. CDR3 sequence (DNA): TGTGCCTCTCGAGGAGGGCAGCCCCAGCATTTT. As protein: CASRGGQPQHF.

This clone was observed a few times. V gene TRBV5-4 combines with J gene TRBJ1-4; D might be TRBD1 (6 bases). The V gene's germline CDR1 is SGHNT and CDR2 YYREEE (reference sequence). V lost 0 bases and J lost 4, with 10 bases in between. CDR3 size: 15 residues. The CDR3 DNA reads as TGTGCCAGCAGCTTGGAGGGGACAAATAATGAAAAACTGTTTTTT. Protein product: CASSLEGTNNEKLFF. Using reference TRBV5-4 and TRBJ1-4 for the parts outside the CDR3, the full variable domain is ETGVTQSPTHLIKTRGQQVTLRCSSQSGHNTVSWYQQALGQGPQFIFQYYREEENGRGNFPPRFSGLQFPNYSSELNVNALELDDSALYLCASSLEGTNNEKLFFGSGTQLSVL.

This clone was observed a few times. This chain uses TRBV6-6 with TRBJ2-7; 7 bases match TRBD2. Germline V CDR1 and CDR2: MNHNY, SVGAGI (reference sequence). This CDR3 spans 13 amino acids. J gave up 5 bases and V 2 bases, and 3 bases lay outside the gene matches. CDR3 nucleotide sequence: TGTGCCAGCAGTTACCCGAGCGGGAACGAGCAGTACTTC. It translates to CASSYPSGNEQYF.